This T cell receptor (beta chain) was retrieved from a study of blood T cells in healthy people across ages. With V trimmed by 3 bases and J by 6 bases, 1 base remained unmatched. Germline CDR1 ENHRY, CDR2 SYGVKD. This CDR3 contains 13 residues. PCR was performed a second time for about 7 to 12 cycles using a sample-barcoded 5' primer and a J-beta primer mix. Each cDNA molecule was tagged by a template-switch adaptor that had 12 random nucleotides. Each CDR3 protein gets one entry after TCRdb re-called the 5' RACE reads with MiXCR. The profile shows roughly 1.6 million distinct CDR3 sequences, approximately 32% of them singletons.

Material for sequencing was blood. The V call is TRBV10-3, the J call TRBJ1-5; 8 bases align to TRBD1. The sequence was collected from a woman in her 30s in good health. CDR3 nucleotide sequence: TGTGCCATCAGTGATACAGGGGGTCAGCCCCAGCATTTT. Residues: CAISDTGGQPQHF.